This T cell receptor beta chain came from a study of neurological immune-mediated disorders. Study background: The multiple sclerosis group of approximately 35 included roughly 30 relapsing-remitting and 3 secondary progressive patients.

Study-level results: Sharing of CDR3 amino acid sequences among expanded clones across subjects was absent, suggesting private repertoires in all groups.

Each CDR3 protein is one row after TCRdb ran MiXCR on the 5' RACE reads. This table holds 45,000 to 55,000 distinct CDR3 sequences, approximately 5.8% found once. This clonotype was detected many times. Antigen specificity is unknown. The TCR sequence derives from a woman between 18 and 29 years old with multiple sclerosis. What was sequenced was CD4+ T cells from blood.

The CDR3 sequence: CASSYHISTASWDQPQHF. In nucleotides, the CDR3 is TGTGCCAGCAGTTACCATATCTCGACAGCCTCTTGGGATCAGCCCCAGCATTTT. The chain employs TRBV6-2 or TRBV6-3 and TRBJ1-5, with D possibly being TRBD1 (5 bases). The germline gives CDR1 MNHEY, CDR2 SVGEGT. The CDR3 spans 18 residues. V was cut by 2 bases and J by 5 bases, with 22 bases left in between.